The next 19 T cell receptor beta chains were all read from a single sample in a study of OX40 agonist ivuxolimab in advanced cancers. Method: immunoSEQ multiplex PCR; TCRdb's copy keeps in-frame clones and lacks some. This repertoire shows roughly 50,000 clones, about 80% found once; its top ten account for 3.9%. Material: CD4+ or CD8+ T cells sorted from blood, obtained in a trial of the OX40 agonist ivuxolimab. These receptors came from an adult with an advanced solid tumor such as melanoma, head and neck, liver or kidney cancer.

This clone was seen only once. The V call is TRBV2, the J call TRBJ1-1, with D perhaps TRBD1 (6 bases). Deletions cut 7 bases from V and 4 bases from J, with 19 bases between. Looked up from germline, CDR1 is SNHLY and CDR2 is FYNNEI. This CDR3 region has 15 residues. The CDR3 sequence is CASTSEGGVGTEAFF. The CDR3 DNA sequence: TGTGCCAGCACCTCGGAGGGGGGCGTCGGCACTGAAGCTTTCTTT.

The chain employs TRBV5-4 and TRBJ2-4; no clear D gene. V lost 5 bases and J lost 0, with 12 bases in between. CDR1 is SGHNT and CDR2 is YYREEE in the germline V gene (reference sequence). The CDR3 has 15 residues. The CDR3 DNA sequence: TGTGCCAGCAGATCTGACTTACTAGCCAAAAACATTCAGTACTTC. Residues: CASRSDLLAKNIQYF.

This clone was detected only once. The rearrangement links TRBV6-1 to TRBJ2-7; possible D gene TRBD1, 5 bases. The CDR3 runs to 16 residues. V was pared by 2 bases and J by 3 bases, with 17 bases between. Germline CDR1 and CDR2: MNHNS and SASEGT. CDR3 bases: TGTGCCAGCAGTGAACGAGCAGGCAGGGAAGGCTACGAGCAGTACTTC. Its protein is CASSERAGREGYEQYF.

The chain employs TRBV7-8 and TRBJ2-1, with no clear D. Germline V gene data show CDR1 as SGHVS and CDR2 as FQNEAQ. The CDR3 totals 17 residues. V was pared by 5 bases and J by 0 bases, with 17 bases between. The CDR3 region has the DNA TGTGCCAGCAGCCCTGCGCTGAGGCTGGGCTCCTACAATGAGCAGTTCTTC. It encodes CASSPALRLGSYNEQFF.

The chain is built from TRBV10-3 and TRBJ2-5, with D uncertain. The germline CDR1 and CDR2 sequences are ENHRY and SYGVKD. V was pared by 3 bases and J by 6 bases, with 5 bases between. The CDR3 has 11 residues. Here the CDR3 DNA reads TGTGCCATCAGTGATTTGAAGACCCAGTACTTC. Translation gives CAISDLKTQYF.

The chain employs TRBV4-1 and TRBJ1-6, with TRBD1 matching 8 bases. V lost 1 base to trimming and J lost 2 bases; unmatched junction nucleotides: 4. This CDR3 has 17 residues. Germline V gene data show CDR1 as MGHRA and CDR2 as YSYEKL. This chain's CDR3 is CASSQAGTGPYNSPLHF. CDR3 bases: TGCGCCAGCAGCCAAGCCGGGACAGGCCCCTATAATTCACCCCTCCACTTT.

The chain recombines TRBV7-2 with TRBJ1-3; D not certain. This CDR3 is 14 amino acids long. Germline CDR1 and CDR2: SGHTA and FQGNSA. The ends were cut back, 2 bases at V and 1 base at J, with 6 bases in the middle. In DNA, the CDR3 is TGTGCCAGCAGCTTATTTGTGTCTGGAAACACCATATATTTT. This codes for CASSLFVSGNTIYF.

The gene calls are TRBV6-4 and TRBJ1-1; D call uncertain. The CDR3 extends over 14 amino acids. CDR1 MRHNA and CDR2 SNTAGT come from the germline V gene. Trimming left V 1 base short and J 1 base short, with 7 bases between. CDR3 sequence reads: CASSDFSGNTEAFF. CDR3 coding DNA: TGTGCCAGCAGTGACTTTAGTGGGAACACTGAAGCTTTCTTT.

The chain employs TRBV5-1 and TRBJ2-1; 7 bases are shared with TRBD1. V was clipped by 5 bases and J by 2 bases; unmatched bases: 7. The CDR3 spans 15 residues. CDR1 and CDR2 (germline): SGHRS, YFSETQ. CDR3 DNA sequence: TGCGCCAGCAGTTATCAGGGGGAACCCTACAATGAGCAGTTCTTC. It specifies CASSYQGEPYNEQFF. Variable domain in full (rest from reference TRBV5-1 and TRBJ2-1): KAGVTQTPRYLIKTRGQQVTLSCSPISGHRSVSWYQQTPGQGLQFLFEYFSETQRNKGNFPGRFSGRQFSNSRSEMNVSTLELGDSALYLCASSYQGEPYNEQFFGPGTRLTVL.

The chain links TRBV2 to TRBJ2-1; the match to TRBD2 covers 9 bases. The CDR3 sequence is 17 residues long. V dropped 0 bases and J dropped 5; count of bases not matched to a gene: 8. CDR1 is SNHLY and CDR2 is FYNNEI in the germline V gene. The CDR3 is CASSEARAGGVNNEQFF. CDR3 bases: TGTGCCAGCAGTGAAGCGCGGGCGGGAGGGGTCAACAATGAGCAGTTCTTC.

This chain links TRBV5-4 with TRBJ2-7, with 7 bases aligning to TRBD1. This CDR3 is built from 15 residues. Germline V CDR1 and CDR2: SGHNT, YYREEE (reference sequence). The V gene end was trimmed by 3 bases and the J gene end by 2 bases; junction bases not matched to a gene: 8. The CDR3 nucleotides are TGTGCCAGCAGCTCCCGCCGGCAGGGGGCCTACGAGCAGTACTTC. As protein: CASSSRRQGAYEQYF.

This clone was counted once. The chain employs TRBV7-6 and TRBJ2-3; D unclear. Germline V gives CDR1 SGHVS, CDR2 FNYEAQ. The length of the CDR3 is 12 residues. V was clipped by 2 bases and J by 12 bases, with 12 bases between them. This CDR3 reads CASSLLRADQYF. CDR3 coding DNA: TGTGCCAGCAGCTTACTCCGGGCCGACCAGTATTTT.

The gene calls are TRBV11-3 and TRBJ2-1; 9 positions agree with TRBD2. V lost 5 bases and J lost 9; bases outside the gene matches: 8. CDR1 and CDR2 from the germline V gene are SGHNT and YENEEA. This CDR3 has 14 amino acids. The CDR3 DNA sequence: TGTGCCAGCAGCCACCGAGGACTAGCGCGTGAGCAGTTCTTC. Protein: CASSHRGLAREQFF.

This rearrangement joins TRBV5-1 to TRBJ2-7; D is ambiguous. This CDR3 is 12 amino acids long. Trimming removed 4 bases at V and 5 bases at J, with 10 bases between. CDR1 and CDR2 from the germline V gene are SGHRS and YFSETQ. CDR3 region: CASSPEIDEQYF. CDR3 coding DNA: TGCGCCAGCAGCCCCGAGATTGACGAGCAGTACTTC. Supplemented by reference TRBV5-1 and TRBJ2-7, the full variable domain reads KAGVTQTPRYLIKTRGQQVTLSCSPISGHRSVSWYQQTPGQGLQFLFEYFSETQRNKGNFPGRFSGRQFSNSRSEMNVSTLELGDSALYLCASSPEIDEQYFGPGTRLTVT.

The chain couples TRBV7-2 to TRBJ1-2; a weak D match, TRBD1 (6 bases). Germline V gene data show CDR1 as SGHTA and CDR2 as FQGNSA. With 7 bases removed from V and 4 bases from J, the gap between germline ends came to 13 bases. The CDR3 spans 13 residues. The DNA of the CDR3 is TGTGCCAGCACCCCGGACAGATTCTATGGCTACACCTTC. This gives the protein CASTPDRFYGYTF. Full variable domain (missing parts from reference TRBV7-2 and TRBJ1-2): GAGVSQSPSNKVTEKGKDVELRCDPISGHTALYWYRQSLGQGLEFLIYFQGNSAPDKSGLPSDRFSAERTGGSVSTLTIQRTQQEDSAVYLCASTPDRFYGYTFGSGTRLTVV.

The chain couples TRBV7-2 to TRBJ2-3; D not resolved. The V and J ends lost 5 bases and 6 bases respectively, with 12 bases between them. CDR1 SGHTA and CDR2 FQGNSA come from the germline V gene. This CDR3 spans 13 amino acids. CDR3 sequence reads: CASSARLEDTQYF. The DNA of the CDR3 is TGTGCCAGCAGCGCTCGGCTAGAGGATACGCAGTATTTT.

A few counts support this clone. This sequence joins TRBV19 and TRBJ1-2; D ambiguous. The germline V gene encodes CDR1 LNHDA and CDR2 SQIVND (reference sequence). The length of the CDR3 is 12 residues. Trimming left V 3 bases short and J 8 bases short, with 10 bases between. CDR3 nucleotide sequence: TGTGCCAGTAGTATCCTGGAATACGGCTACACCTTC. This codes for CASSILEYGYTF.

The CDR3 sequence: CASSPRTGDSYGYTF. As DNA, the CDR3 is TGTGCCAGCTCACCGAGGACAGGGGATAGCTATGGCTACACCTTC. The chain couples TRBV18 to TRBJ1-2; TRBD1 matches at 9 bases. The V gene's germline CDR1 is KGHSH and CDR2 LQKENI. The CDR3 runs 15 residues. V lost 3 bases and J lost 4; bases outside the gene matches: 6.

The sample holds one count of this clone. J is TRBJ2-7 and V is TRBV6-5; D possibly matches TRBD1 or TRBD2 (5 bases each). The germline V gene encodes CDR1 MNHEY and CDR2 SVGAGI. The CDR3 has 15 amino acids. Between the trimmed V and J ends, which lost 6 bases and 5 bases, there was a span of 20 bases. This CDR3 is CASRPPGRGADEQYF. The CDR3 nucleotides read TGTGCCAGCAGGCCCCCCGGACGAGGGGCGGACGAGCAGTACTTC.